One sample yielded the 5 T cell receptor beta chains listed below, sequenced in a study of somatic mutations in cytotoxic T cells in rheumatoid arthritis. Measured with immunoSEQ multiplex PCR; TCRdb has only the in-frame clones, and not every one. The sample includes 9,500 to 13,000 clones, roughly 70% of them seen just once. The sample taken for sequencing was CD8+ T cells sorted from blood. The receptors shown here come from an adult with rheumatoid arthritis.

This clone was seen only once. This chain links TRBV9 with TRBJ2-3; D tentatively fits TRBD1 or TRBD2 (5 bases each). V lost 0 bases, J lost 2 bases, and 13 bases lay in between. Germline CDR1 is SGDLS and CDR2 is YYNGEE. The CDR3 extends over 16 amino acids. CDR3 sequence (DNA): TGTGCCAGCAGCGTAGAGGAGAGGGGCCCCACAGATACGCAGTATTTT. This gives the protein CASSVEERGPTDTQYF.

This rearrangement joins TRBV7-9 to TRBJ1-2; no definite D call. Germline-derived CDR1 and CDR2 are SEHNR and FQNEAQ (reference sequence). With 6 bases removed from V and 8 bases from J, the gap between germline ends came to 16 bases. This CDR3 comprises 13 residues. CDR3 protein: CASSSRPEGGYTF. The CDR3 bases are TGTGCCAGCAGTTCTCGTCCAGAGGGAGGCTACACCTTC.

V gene TRBV19 combines with J gene TRBJ1-1; D gene unclear. The CDR3 runs 13 residues. The V and J ends lost 0 bases and 0 bases respectively, with 2 bases between them. CDR1 and CDR2 (germline): LNHDA, SQIVND (reference sequence). This CDR3 is CASSIDMNTEAFF. DNA of the CDR3: TGTGCCAGTAGTATAGATATGAACACTGAAGCTTTCTTT.

The V and J genes are TRBV11-2 and TRBJ2-2; D perhaps matches TRBD2 (6 bases). V lost 0 bases and J 1 base, leaving 12 bases between the germline ends. Looked up from germline, CDR1 is SGHAT and CDR2 is FQNNGV. This CDR3 comprises 17 residues. Here the CDR3 reads CASSLEGWRVNTGELFF. In nucleotides, the CDR3 is TGTGCCAGCAGCTTAGAAGGGTGGAGGGTGAACACCGGGGAGCTGTTTTTT.

This rearrangement joins TRBV19 to TRBJ2-3; 7 positions match TRBD1. This CDR3 is 15 amino acids long. The germline V gene has CDR1 LNHDA and CDR2 SQIVND (reference sequence). V shed 5 bases and J 0 bases; nucleotides not matched to a gene: 5. The CDR3 DNA is TGTGCCAGTAGTTACGACAGGGCTAGCACAGATACGCAGTATTTT. It codes for CASSYDRASTDTQYF.